This is a list of T cell receptor beta chains from one sample in a study of OX40 agonist ivuxolimab in advanced cancers. Generated by immunoSEQ multiplex PCR, the TCRdb table keeps only in-frame clones and is missing some. Of about 90,000 clones listed, 91% were seen once; the top ten hold about 8.7%. The sequencing used CD4+ or CD8+ T cells sorted from blood, collected in a trial of the OX40 agonist ivuxolimab. The receptors here all came from an adult with an advanced solid tumor such as melanoma, head and neck, liver or kidney cancer. The CDR3 runs from the conserved cysteine through the conserved F or W. The D gene is left open where the match is weak. The size of a clone is reported for some rows only, either as once, few or many, or as a class for expanded clones.

abundance: .
d_gene: .
len: 16
j_gene: TRBJ1-5
v_gene: TRBV7-3
CDR3aa: CASSSTGPGGNQPQHF
CDR3nt: TGTGCCAGCAGCTCCACAGGGCCGGGGGGCAATCAGCCCCAGCATTTT

abundance: .
d_gene: .
len: 11
j_gene: TRBJ1-1
v_gene: TRBV27
CDR3aa: CASSFDGEAFF
CDR3nt: TGTGCCAGCAGTTTTGACGGAGAAGCTTTCTTT

abundance: .
d_gene: .
len: 16
j_gene: TRBJ1-1
v_gene: TRBV5-1
CDR3aa: CASSLSIDLDTTEAFF
CDR3nt: TGCGCCAGCAGCTTGTCAATTGACCTGGACACCACTGAAGCTTTCTTT

abundance: .
d_gene: TRBD2
len: 15
j_gene: TRBJ2-4
v_gene: TRBV5-4
CDR3aa: CASSLAGGAKNIQYF
CDR3nt: TGTGCCAGCAGCCTAGCGGGAGGGGCCAAAAACATTCAGTACTTC

abundance: .
d_gene: .
len: 12
j_gene: TRBJ2-1
v_gene: TRBV30
CDR3aa: CALLSGPNEQFF
CDR3nt: TGTGCCCTGTTGAGCGGGCCGAATGAGCAGTTCTTC

abundance: .
d_gene: .
len: 14
j_gene: TRBJ1-4
v_gene: TRBV27
CDR3aa: CASSYAPTNEKLFF
CDR3nt: TGTGCCAGCAGTTACGCCCCAACTAATGAAAAACTGTTTTTT

abundance: .
d_gene: .
len: 13
j_gene: TRBJ2-3
v_gene: TRBV25-1
CDR3aa: CASSVGGTDTQYF
CDR3nt: TGTGCCAGCAGTGTGGGGGGTACAGATACGCAGTATTTT

abundance: .
d_gene: .
len: 16
j_gene: TRBJ2-4
v_gene: TRBV19
CDR3aa: CASSIGLREWENIQYF
CDR3nt: TGTGCCAGTAGTATAGGCCTAAGGGAGTGGGAAAACATTCAGTACTTC

abundance: .
d_gene: .
len: 15
j_gene: TRBJ2-5
v_gene: TRBV7-9
CDR3aa: CASSLVGSSRETQYF
CDR3nt: TGTGCCAGCAGCTTAGTCGGCAGCTCGCGAGAGACCCAGTACTTC

abundance: .
d_gene: .
len: 13
j_gene: TRBJ2-3
v_gene: TRBV27
CDR3aa: CASRPKRTDTQYF
CDR3nt: TGTGCCAGCAGACCAAAACGGACAGATACGCAGTATTTT

abundance: once
d_gene: .
len: 14
j_gene: TRBJ1-5
v_gene: TRBV6-1
CDR3aa: CASRRVAGNQPQHF
CDR3nt: TGTGCCAGCAGGAGGGTGGCGGGCAATCAGCCCCAGCATTTT

abundance: .
d_gene: .
len: 15
j_gene: TRBJ2-2
v_gene: TRBV6-5
CDR3aa: CASSYGTPHTGELFF
CDR3nt: TGTGCCAGCAGTTACGGGACACCTCACACCGGGGAGCTGTTTTTT

abundance: .
d_gene: TRBD1
len: 15
j_gene: TRBJ2-3
v_gene: TRBV11-2
CDR3aa: CASRIGGRDTDTQYF
CDR3nt: TGTGCCAGCAGAATAGGGGGCAGAGACACAGATACGCAGTATTTT

abundance: .
d_gene: .
len: 13
j_gene: TRBJ2-7
v_gene: TRBV5-1
CDR3aa: CASRWTASYEQYF
CDR3nt: TGCGCCAGCAGGTGGACTGCTTCCTACGAGCAGTACTTC

abundance: .
d_gene: .
len: 15
j_gene: TRBJ2-7
v_gene: TRBV29-1
CDR3aa: CSVEEGPLSSYEQYF
CDR3nt: TGCAGCGTTGAAGAAGGGCCTCTCAGCTCCTACGAGCAGTACTTC

abundance: once
d_gene: TRBD1
len: 14
j_gene: TRBJ2-7
v_gene: TRBV4-1
CDR3aa: CASSPGQGYGEQYF
CDR3nt: TGCGCCAGCAGCCCGGGACAGGGATACGGCGAGCAGTACTTC

abundance: .
d_gene: .
len: 14
j_gene: TRBJ2-7
v_gene: TRBV7-2
CDR3aa: CASSPSGDSYEQYF
CDR3nt: TGTGCCAGCAGCCCATCAGGGGATTCCTACGAGCAGTACTTC